The sequence of this T cell receptor (beta chain) was determined in a study of OX40 agonist ivuxolimab in advanced cancers. Background on the whole study: Ivuxolimab, which targeted the costimulatory receptor OX40 (CD134), was an agonistic, fully human IgG2 monoclonal antibody. Intravenous ivuxolimab was administered to patients every 2 weeks at six dose levels: 0.01, 0.1, 0.3, 1.5, 3 and 10 mg/kg. Of the roughly 51 dose-escalation patients, hepatocellular carcinoma was present in approximately 20, melanoma in around 15, renal cell carcinoma in 9 and head and neck cancer in 9. In the dose-escalation cohort, 65% to 90% of patients were male, and the mean age was approximately 64 years, with a range of 23 to 79. Prior anti-PD-1, anti-PD-L1 or anti-CTLA-4 therapy was permitted, and checkpoint inhibitors had been received by around 40% of dose-escalation patients. Partial responses occurred in three dose-escalation patients: two with cutaneous melanoma and one with hepatocellular carcinoma. Peripheral TCRbeta sequencing was intended to test whether TCR sequence diversity was altered and clonal T-cell expansion was caused by ivuxolimab. The monotherapy dose-escalation portion (N of about 57 patients) of the phase I ivuxolimab trial is reported in the paper.

This clone occurred once. What this receptor recognizes is not known. Base qualities were left out, and no much larger clone turns up one base away. The trial excluded patients who had a history of autoimmune disease or who were on systemic immunosuppression. Peripheral blood for TCR sequencing was collected from all dose cohorts at baseline, on cycle 4 day 1, and on cycle 7 day 1. Samples came from an open-label, multicenter, first-in-human phase I dose-escalation trial of ivuxolimab. Adults with locally advanced or metastatic head and neck squamous cell, hepatocellular, melanoma or renal cell carcinoma were enrolled in the trial. CD4+ and CD8+ T cells were sorted separately from peripheral blood before TCR sequencing. Genomic DNA was isolated from the sorted cells so that the TCRbeta CDR3 region could be sequenced. The immunoSEQ Assay was used to sequence the TCRbeta CDR3 regions. As stored in TCRdb, this immuneACCESS dataset retains in-frame rearrangements with V and J assigned. A fraction of the clones does not appear; measured against another copy, unresolved V genes explain less than half of the discrepancy, and the remainder lacks a known reason. The sample data list some 20,000 clones, and roughly 85% of these were observed just once. Around 49% of the sample belongs to the ten largest clones.

Findings and caveats that apply to the study as a whole: At doses of 0.1 to 3.0 mg/kg, clonal expansion of both CD4+ and CD8+ blood T cells was observed from baseline to week 6. After ivuxolimab, CD8+ T cells had more expanded clones than CD4+ T cells on average. In the 0.1-3.0 mg/kg groups, partial responders were among the patients with the lowest normalized peripheral clonal expansion, particularly in CD8+ T cells. The antigen specificity of the peripheral T cells that underwent clonal expansion was not determined. Low levels of normalized T-cell clonal expansion were also seen in some nonresponding patients.

At the junction V is shortened by 2 bases and J by 5 bases, with 13 bases in between. From cysteine to phenylalanine, the CDR3 is 13 amino acids long. The kept DNA is CDR3 alone, 39 bases in frame from the first base. Reading the germline V gene (reference sequence) gives CDR1 GTSNPN and CDR2 SVGIG. The starting material was CD4+ or CD8+ T cells sorted from blood, obtained in a trial of the OX40 agonist ivuxolimab. Recombination linked TRBV30 to TRBJ2-7; no confident D gene assignment can be made. The sequence was obtained from an adult with an advanced solid tumor such as melanoma, head and neck, liver or kidney cancer. The CDR3 protein is CAWSTALRDEQYF. The DNA sequence is as follows: TGTGCCTGGAGTACGGCTCTTAGGGACGAGCAGTACTTC.